This TCR beta chain was obtained from a study of CD8 T cells in ankylosing spondylitis. MiXCR, run by TCRdb on the 5' RACE reads, gives a single entry per CDR3 protein. The table includes fewer than 750,000 distinct CDR3 sequences, around 20% detected once. Findings of the study overall: Typical of ankylosing spondylitis blood, it appeared, was a TCR beta motif of eight highly homologous variants. Matched ankylosing spondylitis synovial fluid reportedly contained a significantly enriched population of disease-linked clones.

Details on this clonotype: Its target is not known.

Sequencing input: blood, either unsorted or a sorted T cell fraction (not recorded which). This TCR was sampled from a male donor with ankylosing spondylitis.

The DNA of the CDR3 is TGTGCCAGCAATTCGAGACTCCGAGGCGGCTACACCTTC. Translating it yields CASNSRLRGGYTF. The chain joins TRBV12-3 or TRBV12-4 to TRBJ1-2; D remains unclear. V lost 7 bases, J lost 8 bases, and 17 bases lay in between. The CDR3 spans 13 residues.